Listed below are T cell receptor beta chains from one sample, sequenced in a study of T cell repertoires in cytomegalovirus infection. No antigen is known for these receptors. TCRdb re-derived calls from the reads in MiXCR, one entry per CDR3 protein. The table records about 890,000 distinct CDR3 sequences, under 40% of them present only once. This material consisted of cultured CD8+ T cells from PBMCs, taken from culture after CMV antigen stimulation. The receptors shown here come from a human donor in good health (CMV status not recorded). Some clones in this sample may be carry-over from other donors' samples. CDR3s include the opening cysteine and the closing phenylalanine or tryptophan. D genes are given only for firm matches. Not every row has a clone size; where given, it reads once, few, many or a size class.

v_gene,d_gene,j_gene,abundance,CDR3nt,CDR3aa
TRBV7-6,-,TRBJ1-1,many,TGTGCCAGCAGCAGCTTAGAGAACACTGAAGCTTTCTTT,CASSSLENTEAFF
TRBV7-6,-,TRBJ1-1,-,TGTGCCAGCAACGGGAGATTGACAGACAACACTGAAGCTTTCTTT,CASNGRLTDNTEAFF
TRBV6-2/TRBV6-3,TRBD1,TRBJ2-2,-,TGTGCCAGCATGGGGACAGAGAACACCGGGGAGCTGTTTTTT,CASMGTENTGELFF
TRBV23-1,-,TRBJ2-1,-,TGCGCCAGCAGGGAGCTAGGGGGGCGGCGTCACAATGAGCAGTTCTTC,CASRELGGRRHNEQFF
TRBV29-1,-,TRBJ2-2,once,TGCAGCGTTGAAGGGGGGAACACCGGGGAGCTGTTTTTT,CSVEGGNTGELFF
TRBV5-5,-,TRBJ1-1,-,TGTGCCAGCAGCCCCCGGGGGGGATGGGCTGAAGCTTTCTTT,CASSPRGGWAEAFF
TRBV7-2,-,TRBJ1-5,many,TGTGCCAGCAGCTTAGACAGCTCTTATAGCAATCAGCCCCAGCATTTT,CASSLDSSYSNQPQHF
TRBV6-5,-,TRBJ2-1,few,TGTGCCAGCAGTTACTCAGGAGGGTCTCTGCTCTTC,CASSYSGGSLLF
TRBV7-9,-,TRBJ2-2,few,TGTGCCAGCACCCATGGGGGACGCATTCTCGCGAACACCGGGGAGCTGTTTTTT,CASTHGGRILANTGELFF
TRBV7-9,-,TRBJ2-7,many,TGTGCCAGCAGCTCCCCAGGCGGAGTAATCAGCTCCTACGAGCAGTACTTC,CASSSPGGVISSYEQYF
TRBV23-1,-,TRBJ2-2,few,TGCGCCAGCCGCATCACTTTCAGGGGCGTCTACACCGGGGAGCTGTTTTTT,CASRITFRGVYTGELFF
TRBV18,-,TRBJ1-2,-,TGTGCCAGCTCACGCGAGAGCGCTAACTATGGCTACACCTTC,CASSRESANYGYTF
TRBV2,-,TRBJ2-1,-,TGTGCCAGCAGTGAGGCGTCCTACAATGAGCAGTTCTTC,CASSEASYNEQFF
TRBV7-7,TRBD1,TRBJ2-2,many,TGTGCTAGCACCCTCCCAGGGACAGCGAACACCGGGGAGCTGTTTTTT,CASTLPGTANTGELFF
TRBV27,-,TRBJ1-2,-,TGTGCCAGCAGTTTCTCGAGGGGATCCTATGGCTACACCTTC,CASSFSRGSYGYTF
TRBV12-3/TRBV12-4,-,TRBJ1-5,-,TGTGTCAGCGGCATCAGTGTCGGTAATCAGCCCCAGCATTTT,CVSGISVGNQPQHF
TRBV7-3,TRBD1,TRBJ2-3,few,TGTGCCAGCAGCCCACCGGGACAGGGGGCGTCAGATACGCAGTATTTT,CASSPPGQGASDTQYF
TRBV6-1,TRBD1,TRBJ1-6,-,TGTGCCAGCAGTGATTTTCCCTTCCCCGACTCACAGGGGTTTTCCTATAATTCACCCCTCCACTTT,CASSDFPFPDSQGFSYNSPLHF
TRBV20-1,TRBD2,TRBJ2-3,few,TGCAGTGCTAGAGTGAGCGGGGGGGACACAGATACGCAGTATTTT,CSARVSGGDTDTQYF
TRBV7-4,-,TRBJ1-2,-,TGTGCCAGCAGCTCCCCCCGGGCAGGCGGGAGCTACACCTTC,CASSSPRAGGSYTF